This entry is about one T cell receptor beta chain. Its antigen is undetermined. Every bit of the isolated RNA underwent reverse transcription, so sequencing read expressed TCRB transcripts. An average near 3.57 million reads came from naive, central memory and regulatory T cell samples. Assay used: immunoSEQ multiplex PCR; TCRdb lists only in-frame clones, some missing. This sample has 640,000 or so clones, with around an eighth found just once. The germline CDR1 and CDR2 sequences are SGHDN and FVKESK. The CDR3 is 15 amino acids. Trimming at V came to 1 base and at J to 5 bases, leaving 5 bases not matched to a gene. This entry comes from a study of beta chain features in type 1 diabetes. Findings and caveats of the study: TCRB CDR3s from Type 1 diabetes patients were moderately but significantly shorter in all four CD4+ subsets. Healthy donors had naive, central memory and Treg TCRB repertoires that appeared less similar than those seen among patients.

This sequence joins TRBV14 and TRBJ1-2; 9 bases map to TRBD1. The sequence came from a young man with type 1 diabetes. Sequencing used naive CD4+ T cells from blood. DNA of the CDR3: TGTGCCAGCAGCCAAGCAGGGACAGGGTCTTATGGCTACACCTTC. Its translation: CASSQAGTGSYGYTF.